The present T cell receptor (beta chain) was sequenced within a study of T-cell memory formation after mild COVID-19. In TCRdb, the 5' RACE reads were re-called with MiXCR into one record per CDR3 protein. The sample consists of 250,000 to 300,000 distinct CDR3 sequences, about 17% of them appearing once. Trimming removed 0 bases at V and 4 bases at J, with 10 bases between. CDR1 is SGHDT and CDR2 is YYEEEE in the germline V gene. The CDR3 extends over 15 amino acids. Sequencing was performed on PBMCs or a T cell subset sorted from them (not recorded which). The genes are TRBV5-6 and TRBJ2-2; D remains unclear. The sequence was obtained from a man aged 18 to 29 who had mild COVID-19 (a few samples of this study predate the infection). Cell type and time point are not known. CDR3 coding DNA: TGTGCCAGCAGCTTGGCGTTGCGGTCCACCGGGGAGCTGTTTTTT. Protein sequence: CASSLALRSTGELFF.